The present T cell receptor (beta chain) was sequenced within a study of blood T cell repertoires in COVID-19. For the study at large: Samples of COVID-19 (acute and convalescent) were obtained from the United States, Italy and Spain. The analysed material was cDNA or gDNA that came from T cells, B-cell-depleted T cells, or PBMCs.

The length of the CDR3 is 15 residues. J was trimmed by 1 base and V by 5 bases; bases with no gene match: 5. CDR1 is SGHAT, CDR2 FQNNGV, per germline. Patients from Seattle were sampled longitudinally, starting during active infection. Original processing notes: Amplified reference gene primers provided the basis for estimating nucleated cell counts. Sequenced by immunoSEQ multiplex PCR; TCRdb stores in-frame clones only, minus some. D and trimming come from the DNA, and the V and J calls and clone size come from that table. The sample yields some 180,000 clones, around four fifths seen once. The receptor comes from a woman aged 80 or older with COVID-19, enrolled during active disease. The gene calls are TRBV11-2 and TRBJ2-7, with 10 bases lining up with TRBD2. Sequencing was carried out using peripheral blood. Written as DNA, the CDR3 is TGTGCCAGCAGCAAAGGACTAGCGGAATCCTACGAGCAGTACTTC. Translation: CASSKGLAESYEQYF.